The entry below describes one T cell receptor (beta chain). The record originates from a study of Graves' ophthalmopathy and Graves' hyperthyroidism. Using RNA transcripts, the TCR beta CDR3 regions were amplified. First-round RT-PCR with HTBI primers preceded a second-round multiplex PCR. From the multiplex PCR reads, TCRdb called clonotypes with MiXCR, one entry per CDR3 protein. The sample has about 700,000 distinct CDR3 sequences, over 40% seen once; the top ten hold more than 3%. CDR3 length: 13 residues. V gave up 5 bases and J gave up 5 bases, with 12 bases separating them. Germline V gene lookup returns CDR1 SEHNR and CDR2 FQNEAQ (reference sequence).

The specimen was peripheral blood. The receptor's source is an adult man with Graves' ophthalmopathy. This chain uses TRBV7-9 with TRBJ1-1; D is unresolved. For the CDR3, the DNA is TGTGCCAGCAGCCCCGGGATTGAGACTGAAGCTTTCTTT. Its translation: CASSPGIETEAFF.